The entry that follows covers one T cell receptor beta chain sequence. Antigen unknown. The sample originates from a study of T cells in localized non-small cell lung cancer. General study results and limits: Detection in adjacent lung was observed for a median around 55 of the top 100 tumor clones. Only one tumor region was sequenced, so heterogeneity remains possible. Clonality peaked in uninvolved adjacent lung rather than tumor.

CDR3 length: 15 residues. Trimming removed 2 bases from V and 5 bases from J, with 16 bases in between. Germline V gene lookup returns CDR1 PRHDT and CDR2 FYEKMQ (reference sequence). Clones were sequenced by immunoSEQ multiplex PCR, and TCRdb holds only the in-frame ones, with some missing. The top ten clones hold 2.5% to 3% of a sample with 23,000 or so clones, about 94% of them seen once. The chain carries TRBV13 and TRBJ2-7, with D tentatively TRBD1 (6 bases). The sample consisted of peripheral blood, taken before any cancer treatment. This receptor was identified in a woman aged 35 to 69 with stage I lung adenocarcinoma. This chain's CDR3 is CASSLRRGPIHEQYF. The CDR3 DNA follows: TGTGCCAGCAGCTTACGCAGGGGCCCCATCCACGAGCAGTACTTC.